This entry describes one TCR beta chain. Its antigen is unidentified. This record comes from a study of identical twins. Points from the study as a whole: Conclusions were drawn cross-sectionally by statistical analysis, without following the same donors.

With template switching, a universal primer site was added, and the cDNA carried unique molecular identifiers. TCRdb re-derived calls from the 5' RACE reads in MiXCR, one entry per CDR3 protein. The sample holds hundreds of thousands of distinct CDR3 sequences, roughly 6.6% seen once. These same data were also listed under a study on yellow fever vaccine responses in identical twins.

Sequenced material: PBMCs. This clonotype was sampled from a woman aged 18 to 35 in good health.

Written as DNA, the CDR3 is TGTGCCAGCAGTTATGGCAGGGTGAACACTGAAGCTTTCTTT. Its translation is CASSYGRVNTEAFF. This chain joins TRBV6-5 and TRBJ1-1, with D possibly matching TRBD1 (5 bases). Germline CDR1 reads MNHEY; CDR2 reads SVGAGI. V shed 3 bases and J shed 0 bases, with 8 bases lying between them. CDR3 length: 14 amino acids.